Listed below are T cell receptor beta chains from one sample, sequenced in a study of blood T cells in healthy people across ages. Each CDR3 protein is one row after TCRdb ran MiXCR on the 5' RACE reads. The table records 980,000 or so distinct CDR3 sequences, roughly 50% of them present only once. The sample consisted of blood. The receptors derive from a man younger than 40 in good health. Both conserved end residues are part of each CDR3. The order of the fields is D gene, J gene, V gene, clone size, CDR3 DNA, CDR3 protein. The D gene is left open where the match is weak. Size is stated for part of the rows, as once, few or many counts, or as a class when the clone is expanded.

d_gene: NA
j_gene: TRBJ1-6
v_gene: TRBV5-1
abundance: NA
CDR3nt: TGCGCCAGCAGCTTGGCCGGAGAGGTGAAGTTACCCCTCCACTTT
CDR3aa: CASSLAGEVKLPLHF

d_gene: TRBD1
j_gene: TRBJ2-1
v_gene: TRBV29-1
abundance: NA
CDR3nt: TGCAGCTACGAACAGGGGGCGCCGGTTGGGCAGTTCTTC
CDR3aa: CSYEQGAPVGQFF

d_gene: NA
j_gene: TRBJ2-5
v_gene: TRBV5-1
abundance: NA
CDR3nt: TGCGCCAGCAGCTCGGATGGAGGAGGGAGCCAAGAGACCCAGTACTTC
CDR3aa: CASSSDGGGSQETQYF

d_gene: TRBD1
j_gene: TRBJ1-1
v_gene: TRBV28
abundance: NA
CDR3nt: TGTGCCAGCAGCCGTACAGGGGGCGGTGCTGACACTGAAGCTTTCTTT
CDR3aa: CASSRTGGGADTEAFF

d_gene: TRBD2
j_gene: TRBJ2-1
v_gene: TRBV20-1
abundance: few
CDR3nt: TGCAGTGTACCGACTAGCGGGGGGGCGTATGAGCAGTTCTTC
CDR3aa: CSVPTSGGAYEQFF

d_gene: NA
j_gene: TRBJ1-4
v_gene: TRBV4-3
abundance: NA
CDR3nt: TGCGCCAGCAGCCAAATTGGGGACGGACTGTATAATGAAAAACTGTTTTTT
CDR3aa: CASSQIGDGLYNEKLFF

d_gene: NA
j_gene: TRBJ2-1
v_gene: TRBV14
abundance: NA
CDR3nt: TGTGCCAGCAGCCAAGTTCCCGGGGTCGGACCTAATGAGCAGTTCTTC
CDR3aa: CASSQVPGVGPNEQFF

d_gene: TRBD1
j_gene: TRBJ1-5
v_gene: TRBV6-1
abundance: NA
CDR3nt: TGTGCCAGCAGTGAAGACGTAGGGGGCTTGAGCAATCAGCCCCAGCATTTT
CDR3aa: CASSEDVGGLSNQPQHF

d_gene: TRBD2
j_gene: TRBJ2-1
v_gene: TRBV10-2
abundance: NA
CDR3nt: TGCGCCAGCAGTGATCTAGCGGGGGGCCTTAATGAGCAGTTCTTC
CDR3aa: CASSDLAGGLNEQFF

d_gene: NA
j_gene: TRBJ2-7
v_gene: TRBV28
abundance: NA
CDR3nt: TGTGCCAGTTACGGGGGCCTCGGCGAGCAGTACTTC
CDR3aa: CASYGGLGEQYF

d_gene: NA
j_gene: TRBJ2-1
v_gene: TRBV30
abundance: NA
CDR3nt: TGTGCCTGGACTTGGTGGGGGGATCACAATGAGCAGTTCTTC
CDR3aa: CAWTWWGDHNEQFF

d_gene: TRBD1
j_gene: TRBJ1-2
v_gene: TRBV20-1
abundance: NA
CDR3nt: TGCAGTGCTACTACAGGGGGCGGCGGCTATGGCTACACCTTC
CDR3aa: CSATTGGGGYGYTF

d_gene: NA
j_gene: TRBJ2-1
v_gene: TRBV5-1
abundance: few
CDR3nt: TGCGCCAGCAGCTTTTCAAGGACAGCGAACAATGAGCAGTTCTTC
CDR3aa: CASSFSRTANNEQFF

d_gene: TRBD2
j_gene: TRBJ2-1
v_gene: TRBV6-5
abundance: NA
CDR3nt: TGTGCCAGCAGCCCGGGACTAGCGAAAGATGAGCAGTTCTTC
CDR3aa: CASSPGLAKDEQFF

d_gene: TRBD1
j_gene: TRBJ1-4
v_gene: TRBV5-1
abundance: NA
CDR3nt: TGCGCCAGCAGTACACAGGGGGAAAAACTGTTTTTT
CDR3aa: CASSTQGEKLFF

d_gene: TRBD1
j_gene: TRBJ1-1
v_gene: TRBV7-9
abundance: NA
CDR3nt: TGTGCCAGCAGCCCATACAGGGGCACGGCCAAAGCTGGAGCTTTCTTT
CDR3aa: CASSPYRGTAKAGAFF

d_gene: NA
j_gene: TRBJ2-3
v_gene: TRBV12-3/TRBV12-4
abundance: NA
CDR3nt: TGTGCCAGCAGTTCAGGACAGGGAGGGGGAACAGATACGCAGTATTTT
CDR3aa: CASSSGQGGGTDTQYF

d_gene: TRBD2
j_gene: TRBJ2-3
v_gene: TRBV9
abundance: many
CDR3nt: TGTGCCAGCAGCGTAGGGACTAGCGGGGGTTATACGCAGTATTTT
CDR3aa: CASSVGTSGGYTQYF

d_gene: NA
j_gene: TRBJ2-3
v_gene: TRBV20-1
abundance: NA
CDR3nt: TGCAGTGCTATTGGGGGGGGGCCAAGGGATACGCAGTATTTT
CDR3aa: CSAIGGGPRDTQYF

d_gene: NA
j_gene: TRBJ2-3
v_gene: TRBV12-3/TRBV12-4
abundance: NA
CDR3nt: TGTGCCAGCAGTTTTTGGTCTCCTACGCAGTATTTT
CDR3aa: CASSFWSPTQYF

d_gene: NA
j_gene: TRBJ2-1
v_gene: TRBV20-1
abundance: few
CDR3nt: TGCACTACCCGGAGGCGGGCGGACGTCCCCTACAATGAGCAGTTCTTC
CDR3aa: CTTRRRADVPYNEQFF

d_gene: TRBD2
j_gene: TRBJ2-5
v_gene: TRBV2
abundance: few
CDR3nt: TGTGCCAGCAGTTACCTGGGCGGGGGGGTTGAGACCCAGTACTTC
CDR3aa: CASSYLGGGVETQYF

d_gene: NA
j_gene: TRBJ1-6
v_gene: TRBV12-1
abundance: many
CDR3nt: TGTGCCAGCAGCTACATTCCCTACAGGGACCGCTCACCCCTCCACTTT
CDR3aa: CASSYIPYRDRSPLHF

d_gene: NA
j_gene: TRBJ2-5
v_gene: TRBV9
abundance: few
CDR3nt: TGTGCCAGCAGCGTAGAGGGTCGGGAGCAGTACTTC
CDR3aa: CASSVEGREQYF

d_gene: NA
j_gene: TRBJ2-3
v_gene: TRBV4-2
abundance: NA
CDR3nt: TGTGCCAGCAGCCTAAAAAAGGGTGGCGCCGGTGATACGCAGTATTTT
CDR3aa: CASSLKKGGAGDTQYF

d_gene: TRBD1
j_gene: TRBJ1-4
v_gene: TRBV15
abundance: few
CDR3nt: TGTGCCACCAGCGCAAGACAGGGAGTAGCTGAAAAACTGTTTTTT
CDR3aa: CATSARQGVAEKLFF

d_gene: NA
j_gene: TRBJ2-5
v_gene: TRBV7-9
abundance: NA
CDR3nt: TGTGCCAGCAGCCTTTCGACCGGGCCGGAAGAGACCCAGTACTTC
CDR3aa: CASSLSTGPEETQYF